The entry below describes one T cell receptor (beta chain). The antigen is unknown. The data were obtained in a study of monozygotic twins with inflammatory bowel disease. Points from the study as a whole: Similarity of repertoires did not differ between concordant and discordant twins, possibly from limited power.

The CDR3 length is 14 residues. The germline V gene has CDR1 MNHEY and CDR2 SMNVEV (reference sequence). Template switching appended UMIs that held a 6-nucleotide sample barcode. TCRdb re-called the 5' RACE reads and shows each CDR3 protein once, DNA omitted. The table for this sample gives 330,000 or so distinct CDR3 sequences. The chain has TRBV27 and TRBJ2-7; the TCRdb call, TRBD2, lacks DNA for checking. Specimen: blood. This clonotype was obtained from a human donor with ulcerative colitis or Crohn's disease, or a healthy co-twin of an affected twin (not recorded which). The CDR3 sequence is CASSFLAEVGEQYF.